The rows below give T cell receptor beta chains drawn from one sample of a study of T-cell memory formation after mild COVID-19. One entry per CDR3 protein results from TCRdb running MiXCR on the 5' RACE reads. The table has fewer than 650,000 distinct CDR3 sequences, approximately 21% seen once. The sequenced sample consisted of PBMCs or a T cell subset sorted from them (not recorded which). The receptors shown here come from an adult woman who had mild COVID-19 (a few samples of this study predate the infection). Cell type and time point are not known. Each CDR3 is given with its conserved first and last residue. The D gene is left open where the match is weak. Not all rows give a size; the values are once, few, many and, for expanded clones, a class.

NA | TRBJ2-1 | NA | TRBV5-1 | CASSLMGSGNDQFF | TGCGCCAGCAGCTTGATGGGTAGCGGTAATGATCAGTTCTTC
few | TRBJ1-5 | TRBD1 | TRBV7-8 | CASSRFGTGVMQPQHF | TGTGCCAGCAGTCGCTTCGGGACAGGGGTGATGCAGCCCCAGCATTTT
NA | TRBJ1-5 | TRBD1 | TRBV18 | CASSPPMGQGSVLHF | TGTGCCAGCTCACCACCCATGGGACAGGGGTCTGTTTTGCATTTT
NA | TRBJ2-7 | TRBD2 | TRBV20-1 | CSARTRTSSYEQYF | TGCAGTGCTAGGACAAGGACTAGCTCCTACGAGCAGTACTTC
many | TRBJ2-3 | TRBD2 | TRBV7-9 | CASSFGLASTDTQYF | TGTGCCAGCAGCTTTGGACTAGCGAGCACAGATACGCAGTATTTT
many | TRBJ2-7 | TRBD1 | TRBV12-3/TRBV12-4 | CASSRDRGEQYF | TGTGCCAGCAGCCGAGACAGGGGCGAGCAGTACTTC
NA | TRBJ1-2 | NA | TRBV30 | CAWSAEWESLLLYGYTF | TGTGCCTGGAGTGCGGAATGGGAGAGCCTCTTATTGTATGGCTACACCTTC
NA | TRBJ2-1 | TRBD2 | TRBV6-6 | CASSYSELAGGLSSYNEQFF | TGTGCCAGCAGTTACTCCGAACTAGCGGGAGGCCTCTCCTCCTACAATGAGCAGTTCTTC
many | TRBJ2-1 | NA | TRBV13 | CASSLEGLGSHEQFF | TGTGCCAGCAGCTTAGAGGGCCTGGGCAGCCATGAGCAGTTCTTC
NA | TRBJ2-3 | NA | TRBV4-1 | CASREGTHTDTQYF | TGCGCCAGCAGGGAGGGGACTCACACAGATACGCAGTATTTT
NA | TRBJ2-3 | NA | TRBV7-6 | CASSFSPGDDTQYF | TGTGCCAGCAGCTTTTCGCCAGGGGACGATACGCAGTATTTT
NA | TRBJ2-2 | NA | TRBV6-5 | CASRRTAEGTGELFF | TGTGCCAGCAGGAGGACGGCCGAGGGCACCGGGGAGCTGTTTTTT
NA | TRBJ2-3 | NA | TRBV4-1 | CASSPGLSWGDTQYF | TGCGCCAGCAGCCCTGGGCTCTCCTGGGGAGATACGCAGTATTTT
many | TRBJ2-7 | TRBD1 | TRBV12-3/TRBV12-4 | CASSWTGGEQYF | TGTGCCAGCAGTTGGACAGGGGGGGAGCAGTACTTC
few | TRBJ2-3 | NA | TRBV29-1 | CSGRTSTDTQYF | TGCAGCGGGAGGACTAGCACAGATACGCAGTATTTT
NA | TRBJ1-1 | NA | TRBV9 | CASSNGGIMNTEAFF | TGTGCCAGCAGCAACGGGGGTATCATGAACACTGAAGCTTTCTTT
few | TRBJ2-1 | TRBD2 | TRBV27 | CASSPGASGRGGVYNEQFF | TGTGCCAGCAGTCCCGGTGCAAGCGGGAGAGGGGGGGTATACAATGAGCAGTTCTTC
NA | TRBJ2-3 | TRBD1 | TRBV7-3 | CASSYGDSSTDTQYF | TGTGCCAGCAGCTACGGGGACAGTAGCACAGATACGCAGTATTTT
few | TRBJ2-1 | NA | TRBV6-5 | CASSPGPSYYNEQFF | TGTGCCAGCAGCCCGGGACCCTCATATTACAATGAGCAGTTCTTC
NA | TRBJ1-1 | NA | TRBV12-5 | CASGLVPRGSRVMNTEAFF | TGTGCTAGTGGTTTGGTACCCAGGGGCTCGCGGGTTATGAACACTGAAGCTTTCTTT
NA | TRBJ2-3 | NA | TRBV5-1 | CASSPQSGAGSTDTQYF | TGCGCCAGCAGCCCCCAAAGTGGGGCGGGGAGCACAGATACGCAGTATTTT
NA | TRBJ2-7 | NA | TRBV20-1 | CSARAQQGVEQYF | TGCAGTGCTAGAGCCCAACAGGGAGTCGAGCAGTACTTC